What follows is one TCR beta chain and its context. What it binds is unknown. The source of the sample is a study of cytomegalovirus exposure and HLA in healthy donors. Findings of the study overall: With later analysis, a missense DCLRE1C variant became linked to TCR beta V- and J-gene trimming. Both high specificity and high sensitivity reportedly marked the classifier's diagnosis of cytomegalovirus status. Presence/absence analyses took donor sequencing depth as roughly uniform.

60 Vbeta and 13 Jbeta primers were used in PCR. The assay was immunoSEQ multiplex PCR, and TCRdb's table has in-frame clones only and misses some. The sample has under 140,000 clones, about 90% seen once. Trimming removed 4 bases at V and 2 bases at J, with 12 bases between. Germline CDR1 SGHVS, CDR2 FNYEAQ. This CDR3 is 16 amino acids long. The specimen was PBMCs. This sequence originates from a man between 35 and 55 years old in good health and CMV-seronegative. This sequence joins TRBV7-6 and TRBJ2-6; perhaps TRBD2 as D (5 bases). The chain's CDR3 is CASSSRIGTGANVLTF. The CDR3 region has the DNA TGTGCCAGCAGCTCAAGGATCGGGACTGGGGCCAACGTCCTGACTTTC.